Shown below are 2 T cell receptor beta chains from a single sample sequenced in a study of metastatic and nonmetastatic thyroid tumors. Thyroid surgery was preceded by no treatment in any patient. TCRdb re-clonotyped the PCR reads via MiXCR. The data show 20,000 to 25,000 clones, approximately 13% seen once. The source material was blood. These receptors came from a female donor with papillary thyroid cancer or a benign thyroid nodule (not recorded which). Some clones in this sample may be carry-over from other donors' samples.

This clone appeared many times. The rearrangement joins TRBV15 to TRBJ2-1; 13 nucleotides match TRBD2. The CDR3 covers 18 residues. V shed 0 bases, J shed 3 bases, and the junction held 5 bases outside the gene matches. CDR1 and CDR2 from the germline V gene are LNHNV and YYDKDF (reference sequence). CDR3 region: CATSRDQTSGRYYNEQFF. The CDR3 bases are TGTGCCACCAGCAGAGATCAGACTAGCGGGAGGTACTACAATGAGCAGTTCTTC.

The chain joins TRBV11-2 to TRBJ2-1, with D possibly TRBD2 on 6 matching bases. V was shortened by 5 bases and J by 4 bases, with 21 bases between the two germline ends. Per the germline V gene, CDR1 is SGHAT and CDR2 is FQNNGV. The CDR3 is 17 residues long. DNA for the CDR3: TGTGCCAGCAGCAACCTCATCTCCCCGGGAGCGTACAATGAGCAGTTCTTC. Encoded protein: CASSNLISPGAYNEQFF.